The subject of this entry is one T cell receptor (beta chain). The antigen is undetermined. The data stem from a study of shared clonotypes between healthy human individuals. Profiled with immunoSEQ multiplex PCR; TCRdb holds only in-frame clones, not every one. This repertoire shows 2 million to 2.5 million clones, 85% to 95% found once; its top ten account for about 0.41%. This CDR3 contains 16 residues. Looked up from germline, CDR1 is LNHDA and CDR2 is SQIVND (reference sequence). J lost 4 bases, V lost 5 bases, and 9 bases had no gene match. Study-wide points: The study's rarefaction showed incomplete sorted-subset sequencing despite large depth.

This chain links TRBV19 with TRBJ2-1; 9 bases align to TRBD2. Sequences were obtained from naive CD4+ T cells from PBMCs. Stated subset: CD45RA+ positively selected. The sequence was collected from a young man in good health. Some clones in this sample may be carry-over from other donors' samples. CDR3 amino acids: CASSRARTSEYNEQFF. CDR3 sequence (DNA): TGTGCCAGTAGTCGCGCCCGGACTAGCGAATACAATGAGCAGTTCTTC. Based on the CDR3 plus reference TRBV19 and TRBJ2-1, the full variable domain is DGGITQSPKYLFRKEGQNVTLSCEQNLNHDAMYWYRQDPGQGLRLIYYSQIVNDFQKGDIAEGYSVSREKKESFPLTVTSAQKNPTAFYLCASSRARTSEYNEQFFGPGTRLTVL.